What follows are 19 T cell receptor beta chains derived from one specimen sequenced in a study of molecular identifiers for immune sequencing clone quantification. TCRdb recomputed calls from the PCR reads with MiXCR, one row per CDR3 protein. This table has about 320,000 distinct CDR3 sequences, roughly 23% appearing once. The sequenced material came from naive CD8+ T cells from blood, with Jurkat cell RNA spiked in. Subset specified: FACS-sorted CD8+CD4-CCR7+CD45RA+ naive T cells. The source is a human donor in good health. Some libraries in this study had Jurkat cell RNA spiked in.

This clonotype has at least ten counts. The rearrangement uses TRBV7-9 and TRBJ1-2; TRBD1 might be the D (6 bases). The CDR3 runs to 15 residues. Germline CDR1 reads SEHNR; CDR2 reads FQNEAQ (reference sequence). Deletions cut 3 bases from V and 2 bases from J, with 13 bases between. CDR3 sequence (DNA): TGTGCCAGCAGCTTTAGCGGTCAGGGGAACTATGGCTACACCTTC. Its translation is CASSFSGQGNYGYTF. The full variable domain, in which reference TRBV7-9 and TRBJ1-2 provide the parts outside the CDR3, is DTGVSQNPRHKITKRGQNVTFRCDPISEHNRLYWYRQTLGQGPEFLTYFQNEAQLEKSRLLSDRFSAERPKGSFSTLEIQRTEQGDSAMYLCASSFSGQGNYGYTFGSGTRLTVV.

This clonotype was seen more than once but under ten times. It may be a read error: a sequence one base away is much more abundant. The chain joins TRBV7-9 to TRBJ2-5; 7 bases are a match to TRBD1. The CDR3 sequence is 15 residues long. With 11 bases clipped from V and 3 bases from J, the junction kept 15 bases outside the gene matches. The germline V gene encodes CDR1 SEHNR and CDR2 FQNEAQ (reference sequence). CDR3 loop: CAGNSQGQGEETQYF. The CDR3 DNA reads as TGTGCCGGCAACTCCCAAGGGCAGGGGGAAGAGACCCAGTACTTC.

This clonotype was seen at least ten times. The chain carries TRBV28 and TRBJ2-2; D might be TRBD1 (6 bases). Trimming took off 6 bases at V and 1 base at J, with 18 bases between the two ends. Germline V gives CDR1 MDHEN, CDR2 SYDVKM. CDR3 size: 17 residues. This chain's CDR3 is CASRQETGTLNTGELFF. The CDR3 DNA reads as TGTGCCAGCAGACAAGAGACGGGGACACTGAACACCGGGGAGCTGTTTTTT.

This clonotype was observed a few times. At one end, the junction sequence differs from germline, possibly due to a read error. V is TRBV7-2 and J is TRBJ2-2; possibly TRBD2 for D (6 bases). Germline CDR1 is SGHTA and CDR2 is FQGNSA. The CDR3 length is 15 residues. Written as DNA, the CDR3 is TGTGCCAGCAGCCCCCCCCGGGCAAACACCGGGGGGCTGTTTTTT. Residues: CASSPPRANTGGLFF.

This chain links TRBV7-9 with TRBJ2-7, with 14 nucleotides matching TRBD2. The V segment lost 5 bases and the J segment 2 bases; nucleotides outside the gene matches: 8. In germline, CDR1 is SEHNR, CDR2 FQNEAQ (reference sequence). The CDR3 is 17 amino acids. The CDR3 protein is CASSPTSGRENPYEQYF. The DNA for the CDR3 is TGTGCCAGCAGCCCGACTAGCGGGAGGGAGAACCCCTACGAGCAGTACTTC.

A remark on this clonotype: A single base separates this from a much larger clone, so it may be a read error. The chain carries TRBV9 and TRBJ2-3, with TRBD1 as a possible D gene (5 bases). V was trimmed by 2 bases and J by 3 bases, leaving 13 bases between them. The CDR3 is 15 amino acids. Germline values: CDR1 SGDLS, CDR2 YYNGEE. Here the CDR3 DNA reads TGTGCCAGCAGCGTTAAGAGACAGAAAACAGATACGCAGTATTTT. It is translated as CASSVKRQKTDTQYF.

The CDR3 region is CASSYKGAETQYF. CDR3 nucleotide sequence: TGTGCCAGCAGTTACAAAGGGGCTGAGACCCAGTACTTC. The chain joins TRBV6-5 to TRBJ2-5; D is perhaps TRBD1 (5 bases). Trimming took off 2 bases at V and 5 bases at J, with 9 bases between the two ends. The CDR3 is 13 amino acids. Germline-derived CDR1 and CDR2 are MNHEY and SVGAGI.

This clonotype was picked up many times. The V and J genes are TRBV29-1 and TRBJ2-3; D not resolved. This CDR3 is 16 amino acids long. Per germline, CDR1 SQVTM and CDR2 ANQGSEA. V was clipped by 3 bases and J by 2 bases, with 18 bases between them. CDR3 region: CSVEYPPPLPTDTQYF. The CDR3 DNA is TGCAGCGTTGAGTATCCCCCGCCACTCCCCACAGATACGCAGTATTTT.

This clonotype was observed many times. The CDR3 DNA follows: TGCGCCAGCAGCCAAGATACTAGCGGGGGGTCAGATACGCAGTATTTT. Its protein product is CASSQDTSGGSDTQYF. V is TRBV4-3 and J is TRBJ2-3, with 12 bases matching TRBD2. CDR3 length: 16 amino acids. The germline CDR1 and CDR2 sequences are LGHNA and YSLEER. Trimming removed 0 bases from V and 4 bases from J; junction bases left unmatched: 2.

This sequence joins TRBV19 and TRBJ2-2; no clear D gene. Germline V CDR1 and CDR2: LNHDA, SQIVND (reference sequence). The CDR3 runs 13 residues. V lost 7 bases, J lost 6 bases, and 12 bases lay in between. The CDR3 DNA reads TGTGCCAGTAATTTGGGGTCCCCCGGGGAGCTGTTTTTT. This translates into CASNLGSPGELFF.

Concerning this clonotype: A read error may be the cause here, since a much bigger clone is one base away. The chain has TRBV29-1 and TRBJ2-2, with 9 bases fitting TRBD1. The CDR3 covers 15 residues. V lost 5 bases and J lost 5; bases outside the gene matches: 9. CDR1 SQVTM and CDR2 ANQGSEA come from the germline V gene. This chain's CDR3 is CSVQIGDRDTGELFF. In DNA, the CDR3 is TGCAGCGTTCAAATCGGGGACAGGGATACCGGGGAGCTGTTTTTT.

The chain links TRBV13 to TRBJ2-3; TRBD2 matches 15 bases. V trimming: 7 bases; J trimming: 3 bases; junction bases outside the gene matches: 11. CDR1 is PRHDT, CDR2 FYEKMQ, per germline (reference sequence). This CDR3 is 18 amino acids long. The CDR3 DNA sequence: TGTGCCAGCACCCATCCGGGACTAGCGGGAGGTAGAACAGATACGCAGTATTTT. As protein: CASTHPGLAGGRTDTQYF.

Concerning this clonotype itself: A much larger clone differs by one base, so this may be a read error. The chain joins TRBV21-1 to TRBJ1-3; the table's D call TRBD1 went unverified against the DNA. TRBV21-1 is listed as a pseudogene. The CDR3 totals 17 residues. CDR3 in amino acids: CASSEHRQGLGGNTIYF. The CDR3 region has the DNA TGTGCCAGCAGCGAACACCGACAGGGTCTGGGGGGAAACACCATATATTTT.

This clonotype was seen repeatedly, ten times or more. V usage is TRBV20-1 and J usage is TRBJ1-2; the D is unclear. Trimming removed 8 bases at V and 5 bases at J, with 9 bases between. The germline gives CDR1 DFQATT, CDR2 SNEGSKA (reference sequence). The CDR3 is made up of 10 amino acids. Here the CDR3 reads CSTEVYGYTF. In DNA form, the CDR3 reads TGCAGTACCGAGGTATATGGCTACACCTTC.

The sample holds many counts of this clonotype. The chain employs TRBV28 and TRBJ2-1; 10 nucleotides line up with TRBD2. Trimming at V came to 9 bases and at J to 9 bases, leaving 11 bases not matched to a gene. The CDR3 contains 14 residues. Germline CDR1 is MDHEN and CDR2 is SYDVKM. CDR3 in DNA: TGTGCCAGTGGCCCGGGACTAGCGTCAGTTGAGCAGTTCTTC. This codes for CASGPGLASVEQFF.

Points on this clonotype: A read error may explain this, as a much larger clone is one base away. The V gene is TRBV28, the J gene TRBJ2-5; D remains ambiguous. The CDR3 consists of 17 residues. CDR1 and CDR2 from the germline V gene are MDHEN and SYDVKM. Trimming took 6 bases from V and 4 from J, leaving 24 bases between them. This chain's CDR3 is CASRSQQDPGSRETQYF. The CDR3 DNA is TGTGCCAGCAGATCCCAACAAGACCCCGGTTCCCGAGAGACCCAGTACTTC.

This clonotype was recorded many times. This chain links TRBV2 with TRBJ2-3; 8 positions agree with TRBD2. The J segment lost 1 base and the V segment lost 2 bases, leaving 5 bases of the junction unmatched. Germline V gene sequence: CDR1 SNHLY, CDR2 FYNNEI. This CDR3 has 16 amino acids. The CDR3 DNA reads as TGTGCCAGCAGTGAACCGGGACTAGAACGCACAGATACGCAGTATTTT. This codes for CASSEPGLERTDTQYF.

This clonotype was picked up a small number of times. This chain joins TRBV12-5 and TRBJ1-2; tentative D call: TRBD1 (5 bases). The germline CDR1 and CDR2 sequences are LGHNT and FRNRAP. Trimming cost V 9 bases and J 4 bases, with 36 bases left between them. The CDR3 is 20 residues long. The CDR3 DNA reads as TGTGCTAGGGGCTTAGGGACTAAACCCTTAATTGATACAACTGTCTATGGCTACACCTTC. Its protein product is CARGLGTKPLIDTTVYGYTF.

This clonotype was seen ten or more times. This chain connects TRBV28 to TRBJ1-1, with 8 bases that match TRBD1. V lost 5 bases and J lost 0; bases outside the gene matches: 5. The CDR3 contains 15 residues. Germline lookup yields CDR1 MDHEN and CDR2 SYDVKM. CDR3 amino acids: CASSRDRFMNTEAFF. The DNA of the CDR3 is TGTGCCAGCAGTCGGGACAGGTTTATGAACACTGAAGCTTTCTTT.